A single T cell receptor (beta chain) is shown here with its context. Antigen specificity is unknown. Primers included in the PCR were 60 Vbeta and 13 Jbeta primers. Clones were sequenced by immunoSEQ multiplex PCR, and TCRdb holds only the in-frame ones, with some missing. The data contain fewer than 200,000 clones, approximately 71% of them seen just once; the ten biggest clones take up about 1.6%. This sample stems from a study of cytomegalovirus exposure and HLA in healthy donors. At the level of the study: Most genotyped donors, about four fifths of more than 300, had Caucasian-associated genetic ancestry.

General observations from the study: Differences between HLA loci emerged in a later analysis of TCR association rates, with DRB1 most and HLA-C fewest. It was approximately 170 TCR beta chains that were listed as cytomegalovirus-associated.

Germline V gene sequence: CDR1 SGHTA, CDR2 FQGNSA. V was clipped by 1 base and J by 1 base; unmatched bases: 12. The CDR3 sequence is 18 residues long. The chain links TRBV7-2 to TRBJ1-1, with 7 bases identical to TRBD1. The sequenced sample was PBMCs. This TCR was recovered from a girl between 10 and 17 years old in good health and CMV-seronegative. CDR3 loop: CASSLGVLQGSGNTEAFF. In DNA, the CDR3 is TGTGCCAGCAGCTTAGGTGTCTTACAGGGGTCGGGGAACACTGAAGCTTTCTTT.